This T cell receptor beta chain appears in the sequencing data of a study of beta chain features in type 1 diabetes. Study-level points and caveats: Among patients with Type 1 diabetes, TCRB CDR3s were moderately but significantly shorter in every one of the four CD4+ subsets. Insertion counts at VDJ junctions were lower in type 1 diabetes patients, who also showed more deletions there. The study left unresolved whether HLA type influences TCRB rearrangement.

cDNA synthesis used the whole RNA isolate, giving expressed TCRB sequences. Repertoires were generated with immunoSEQ multiplex PCR, while TCRdb's copy carries only in-frame clones and drops some. This table has roughly 330,000 clones, roughly 13% appearing once. CD4+ naive, central memory, regulatory and stem cell-like memory subsets were isolated by sorting on CD45RO/CCR7/CD25/CD127/CD95/CD27. Remarks on this clone: What it recognizes is unknown.

The CDR3 is made up of 15 amino acids. Germline-derived CDR1 and CDR2 are SEHNR and FQNEAQ (reference sequence). V was pared by 1 base and J by 2 bases, with 9 bases between. The clonotype comes from a woman under 30 with type 1 diabetes. The genes are TRBV7-9 and TRBJ2-1; a possible D gene is TRBD2 (7 bases). Sequenced input: naive CD4+ T cells from blood. CDR3 bases: TGTGCCAGCAGCTTAGGCGGGGGCGCCTACAATGAGCAGTTCTTC. It is translated as CASSLGGGAYNEQFF.